This TCR beta chain was observed in a study of blood T cell repertoires in COVID-19. Turning to the study itself: Samples of COVID-19 (acute and convalescent) were obtained from the United States, Italy and Spain. T cells, B-cell-depleted T cells, or PBMCs provided the cDNA or gDNA that served as material.

Enrolled during active infection, Seattle patients were then followed longitudinally. The authors' processing: Amplification from reference gene primers served as the basis for estimated nucleated cell counts. Sequenced by immunoSEQ multiplex PCR; TCRdb stores in-frame clones only, minus some. The DNA gave D and trimming, while V, J and clone size come from that table. Seen here are more than 350,000 clones, 80% to 90% observed once, and the top ten hold under 11%. CDR3 length: 14 amino acids. Per the germline V gene, CDR1 is KGHDR and CDR2 is SFDVKD. V lost 8 bases, J lost 5 bases, and 15 bases lay in between.

Sequences were obtained from peripheral blood. The chain links TRBV24-1 to TRBJ1-3; perhaps TRBD1 as D (6 bases). The TCR originated in a woman in her twenties or thirties with COVID-19, enrolled during active disease. CDR3 DNA sequence: TGTGCCACCACCAGACAGGAGGAGAGAAACACCATATATTTT. It yields the protein CATTRQEERNTIYF.